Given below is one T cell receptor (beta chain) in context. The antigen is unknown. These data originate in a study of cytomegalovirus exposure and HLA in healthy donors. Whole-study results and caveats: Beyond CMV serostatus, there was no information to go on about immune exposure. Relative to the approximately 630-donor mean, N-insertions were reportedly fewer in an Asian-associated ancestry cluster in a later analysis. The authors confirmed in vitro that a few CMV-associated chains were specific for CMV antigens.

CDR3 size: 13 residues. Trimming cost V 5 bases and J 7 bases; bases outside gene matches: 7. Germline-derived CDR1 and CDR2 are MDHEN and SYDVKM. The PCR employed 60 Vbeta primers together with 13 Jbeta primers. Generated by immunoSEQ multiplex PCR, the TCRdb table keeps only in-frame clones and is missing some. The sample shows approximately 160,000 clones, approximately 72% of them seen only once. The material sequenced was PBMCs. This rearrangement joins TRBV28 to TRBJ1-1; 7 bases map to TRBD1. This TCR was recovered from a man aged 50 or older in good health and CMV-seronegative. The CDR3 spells CASSLQGWGEAFF. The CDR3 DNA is TGTGCCAGCAGTCTACAGGGGTGGGGTGAAGCTTTCTTT.